The 31 T cell receptor beta chains below all came from one sample that was sequenced in a study of T cells after yellow fever vaccination. TCRdb analysed the 5' RACE reads with MiXCR anew, one entry per CDR3 protein. The data show hundreds of thousands of distinct CDR3 sequences, with 6% to 8% seen just once and 15% held by the top ten. The starting material was PBMCs, obtained 5 days after the yellow fever booster vaccination. The source of these receptors is a man aged 25-45 years who received the YFV17D yellow fever vaccine.

V is TRBV7-2 and J is TRBJ2-5; a possible D gene is TRBD1 (6 bases). Germline lookup yields CDR1 SGHTA and CDR2 FQGNSA. The CDR3 spans 15 residues. The V end was cut by 5 bases, the J end by 4 bases, with 17 bases between. The CDR3 loop is CASSTGPGGRETQYF. CDR3 bases: TGTGCCAGCAGCACCGGACCTGGGGGCCGAGAGACCCAGTACTTC.

Turning to this clonotype: A read error may account for a junction end that differs from germline. The chain couples TRBV20-1 to TRBJ2-1; TRBD1 agrees at 8 bases. Germline CDR1 is DFQATT and CDR2 is SNEGSKA (reference sequence). This CDR3 is 14 amino acids long. In DNA, the CDR3 is TGCAGTGCTAGAGACAGGGGGCGATACAATGAGCGGTTCTTC. Translated, it gives CSARDRGRYNERFF.

This clonotype has only a few counts. The genes are TRBV29-1 and TRBJ2-1, with 8 nucleotides matching TRBD2. CDR1 SQVTM and CDR2 ANQGSEA come from the germline V gene. CDR3 length: 14 amino acids. The CDR3 loop is CRAGASGPYNEQFF. CDR3 DNA: TGCAGGGCAGGGGCTAGCGGGCCTTACAATGAGCAGTTCTTC.

This clonotype was counted many times. The rearrangement uses TRBV7-9 and TRBJ2-7, with 7 bases lining up with TRBD1. The CDR3 totals 14 residues. Germline V gene sequence: CDR1 SEHNR, CDR2 FQNEAQ (reference sequence). V trimming: 5 bases; J trimming: 3 bases; junction bases outside the gene matches: 7. As DNA, the CDR3 is TGTGCCAGCAGCAAATATGGGACAGTCTACGAGCAGTACTTC. The encoded protein is CASSKYGTVYEQYF.

The chain uses TRBV20-1 and TRBJ2-1; D unclear. Germline CDR1 is DFQATT and CDR2 is SNEGSKA (reference sequence). This CDR3 spans 12 amino acids. V was shortened by 6 bases and J by 6 bases, with 12 bases between the two germline ends. The CDR3 here is CSARPTTNEQFF. The CDR3 bases are TGCAGTGCCCGGCCTACTACCAATGAGCAGTTCTTC.

The chain has TRBV18 and TRBJ2-5, with D tentatively TRBD1 (5 bases). CDR1 and CDR2 from the germline V gene are KGHSH and LQKENI. V was shortened by 3 bases and J by 2 bases, with 10 bases between the two germline ends. The CDR3 length is 14 residues. The CDR3 DNA reads TGTGCCAGCTCACCTAGGACAATTCAAGAGACCCAGTACTTC. This sequence encodes CASSPRTIQETQYF.

In its sample, this clonotype was seen a few times. This chain uses TRBV29-1 with TRBJ2-7; 9 nucleotides line up with TRBD1. After removal of 4 bases from V and 6 bases from J, the junction contained 4 bases not matched to a gene. Germline V gives CDR1 SQVTM, CDR2 ANQGSEA. This CDR3 has 12 amino acids. The CDR3, as DNA: TGCAGCGTTGGGGACAGGGTGAGCGAGCAGTACTTC. Amino acids: CSVGDRVSEQYF.

This clonotype ranks as medium-sized (0.01 to 0.1%). J is TRBJ2-5 and V is TRBV5-6, with TRBD2 matching over 11 bases. The CDR3 contains 15 residues. CDR1 is SGHDT, CDR2 YYEEEE, per germline. With V trimmed by 3 bases and J by 4 bases, 5 bases remained unmatched. CDR3 nucleotides: TGTGCCAGCAGCTCACTAGCGGGAGAGGTAGAGACCCAGTACTTC. It codes for CASSSLAGEVETQYF. The full variable domain, with the rest looked up from reference TRBV5-6 and TRBJ2-5, is DAGVTQSPTHLIKTRGQQVTLRCSPKSGHDTVSWYQQALGQGPQFIFQYYEEEERQRGNFPDRFSGHQFPNYSSELNVNALLLGDSALYLCASSSLAGEVETQYFGPGTRLLVL.

The sample holds many counts of this clonotype. The chain has TRBV10-3 and TRBJ2-5; TRBD2 is a possible D gene (5 bases). With 1 base removed from V and 4 bases from J, the gap between germline ends came to 7 bases. The CDR3 contains 13 residues. CDR1 is ENHRY and CDR2 is SYGVKD in the germline V gene. The CDR3 coding sequence is TGTGCCATCAGTGAGTTCGGAGGAGAGACCCAGTACTTC. Its translation: CAISEFGGETQYF.

This chain connects TRBV19 to TRBJ2-3; D is ambiguous. The CDR3 runs 16 residues. The germline V gene encodes CDR1 LNHDA and CDR2 SQIVND (reference sequence). Deletions cut 6 bases from V and 3 bases from J, with 19 bases between. The CDR3 DNA is TGTGCCAGTAGCAGTGGGCAAGTGAGAGAGACAGATACGCAGTATTTT. This gives the protein CASSSGQVRETDTQYF.

In this sample, this clonotype turned up a few times. This chain links TRBV19 with TRBJ2-1, with 8 bases aligning to TRBD1. CDR1 is LNHDA, CDR2 SQIVND, per germline (reference sequence). V dropped 9 bases and J dropped 0; count of bases not matched to a gene: 4. There are 14 residues in the CDR3. The CDR3: CASQGQGSYNEQFF. DNA of the CDR3: TGTGCCAGCCAAGGACAGGGCTCCTACAATGAGCAGTTCTTC.

With regard to this clonotype: This may be a read error, as it is one base from a much larger clone. The conserved phenylalanine or tryptophan normally closing the CDR3 is absent here, so this likely arose from a read error. The J gene is TRBJ2-2, the V gene TRBV6-2 or TRBV6-3; no clear D gene. Trimming cost V 4 bases and J 4 bases, with 10 bases left between them. This CDR3 is 14 amino acids long. Germline CDR1 and CDR2: MNHEY and SVGEGT. This CDR3 is CASSSPGGTGELFI. CDR3 nucleotides: TGTGCCAGCAGTTCCCCCGGTGGCACCGGGGAGCTGTTTATT.

Only a few counts were recorded for this clonotype. The chain uses TRBV7-9 and TRBJ2-2; no firm D call. CDR1 is SEHNR and CDR2 is FQNEAQ in the germline V gene (reference sequence). There are 11 residues in the CDR3. V lost 6 bases and J lost 7, with 6 bases in between. The CDR3: CASRVYGELFF. CDR3 in DNA: TGTGCCAGCAGGGTATACGGGGAGCTGTTTTTT.

This clonotype occurred a few times. The J gene is TRBJ2-7, the V gene TRBV3-1, with 9 nucleotides matching TRBD2. The CDR3 is 17 residues long. Germline CDR1 reads LGHDT; CDR2 reads YNNKEL (reference sequence). V trimming: 0 bases; J trimming: 0 bases; junction bases outside the gene matches: 6. The chain's CDR3 is CASSQDSRLAASYEQYF. CDR3 bases: TGTGCCAGCAGCCAAGACTCCCGACTAGCGGCCTCCTACGAGCAGTACTTC.

For the CDR3, the DNA is TGCAGTGCTAGAAAGGGTGAGGTAGCTTTCTTT. This gives the protein CSARKGEVAFF. The chain joins TRBV20-1 to TRBJ1-1, with D unclear. Germline lookup yields CDR1 DFQATT and CDR2 SNEGSKA (reference sequence). The CDR3 runs to 11 residues. V lost 2 bases and J lost 10, with 11 bases in between.

J is TRBJ2-2 and V is TRBV5-4; D gene ambiguous. Trimming took off 7 bases at V and 6 bases at J, with 13 bases between the two ends. Germline V lookup: CDR1 SGHNT, CDR2 YYREEE (reference sequence). The CDR3 covers 13 residues. Here the CDR3 DNA reads TGTGCCAGCGCCCTCATGAGTTCCGGGGAGCTGTTTTTT. Protein: CASALMSSGELFF. Supplemented by reference TRBV5-4 and TRBJ2-2, the full variable domain reads ETGVTQSPTHLIKTRGQQVTLRCSSQSGHNTVSWYQQALGQGPQFIFQYYREEENGRGNFPPRFSGLQFPNYSSELNVNALELDDSALYLCASALMSSGELFFGEGSRLTVL.

At least ten counts were recorded for this clonotype. The rearrangement links TRBV10-3 to TRBJ1-2; possibly TRBD1 for D (5 bases). Germline V gene data show CDR1 as ENHRY and CDR2 as SYGVKD. The V end was cut by 3 bases, the J end by 0 bases, with 14 bases between. The CDR3 spans 16 residues. CDR3 in amino acids: CAISEYQGGSNYGYTF. Written as DNA, the CDR3 is TGTGCCATCAGTGAATATCAGGGAGGGTCTAACTATGGCTACACCTTC.

In its sample, this clonotype was seen a few times. V gene TRBV5-1 combines with J gene TRBJ2-2; D is perhaps TRBD1 (6 bases). Germline V gives CDR1 SGHRS, CDR2 YFSETQ. V lost 4 bases, J lost 7 bases, and 17 bases lay in between. The CDR3 is 15 amino acids. CDR3 DNA sequence: TGCGCCAGCAGCCTCAGACAGGATCCGGGCGGGGAGCTGTTTTTT. This sequence encodes CASSLRQDPGGELFF.

J is TRBJ2-7 and V is TRBV14; D is uncertain. The CDR3 contains 12 residues. Germline lookup yields CDR1 SGHDN and CDR2 FVKESK. V was cut by 3 bases and J by 7 bases, with 10 bases left in between. CDR3 DNA sequence: TGTGCCAGCAGCCAGGTCTTGGGGGAGCAGTACTTC. As protein: CASSQVLGEQYF. Full variable domain (outside the CDR3, taken from reference TRBV14 and TRBJ2-7): EAGVTQFPSHSVIEKGQTVTLRCDPISGHDNLYWYRRVMGKEIKFLLHFVKESKQDESGMPNNRFLAERTGGTYSTLKVQPAELEDSGVYFCASSQVLGEQYFGPGTRLTVT.

The table lists this clonotype with a few counts. The chain uses TRBV20-1 and TRBJ2-1; weak D call: TRBD2 (5 bases). Trimming pared 0 bases from V and 2 bases from J, leaving 8 bases between. From germline, CDR1 is DFQATT and CDR2 SNEGSKA (reference sequence). The CDR3 has 14 amino acids. CDR3 sequence (DNA): TGCAGTGCTAGAGACCCCGGGACCTACAATGAGCAGTTCTTC. Translating it yields CSARDPGTYNEQFF.

The chain employs TRBV3-1 and TRBJ2-1; 12 bases align to TRBD2. CDR3 length equals 17 residues. Germline CDR1 and CDR2: LGHDT and YNNKEL (reference sequence). V lost 5 bases, J lost 8 bases, and 13 bases stayed unmatched. The CDR3 protein is CASSSHRGTSGSDEQFF. CDR3 coding DNA: TGTGCCAGCAGCTCGCACAGGGGGACTAGCGGGTCGGATGAGCAGTTCTTC.

At least ten counts were recorded for this clonotype. The chain carries TRBV20-1 and TRBJ2-1; 7 bases agree with TRBD2. J was trimmed by 6 bases and V by 1 base; bases with no gene match: 6. Per the germline V gene, CDR1 is DFQATT and CDR2 is SNEGSKA (reference sequence). This CDR3 is 14 amino acids long. CDR3: CSARVPTSPNEQFF. The CDR3 coding sequence is TGCAGTGCTAGAGTTCCGACTAGCCCCAATGAGCAGTTCTTC.

This clonotype showed up just a few times. CDR3 nucleotide sequence: TGTGCCAGCAGCCAAGCAGGGGGAGGGACAGTAGGAGCCCAGTACTTC. Residues: CASSQAGGGTVGAQYF. The chain links TRBV7-2 to TRBJ2-5; perhaps D is TRBD1 or TRBD2 (7 bases each). The V end lost 5 bases, the J end lost 9 bases, and 25 bases lay between the germline ends. The CDR3 consists of 16 residues. Germline loops: CDR1 SGHTA, CDR2 FQGNSA.

This clonotype was counted ten times or more. The chain employs TRBV7-2 and TRBJ2-3, with 11 bases that match TRBD2. The J segment lost 9 bases and the V segment lost 3 bases, leaving 5 bases of the junction unmatched. Germline CDR1 SGHTA, CDR2 FQGNSA. The CDR3 totals 14 residues. The CDR3 coding sequence is TGTGCCAGCAGCTTCTCTAGCGGGAGGAGCACGCAGTATTTT. Its protein product is CASSFSSGRSTQYF.

As concerns this clonotype: One end of the junction fails to match germline, which may point to a read error. The chain joins TRBV20-1 to TRBJ2-4, with 9 bases lining up with TRBD2. The germline gives CDR1 DFQATT, CDR2 SNEGSKA (reference sequence). The CDR3 sequence is 16 residues long. The CDR3 DNA reads as TGCTGTGCTAGACCCCCAGCGGGAGGTGGTAAAAACATTCAGTACTTC. It is translated as CCARPPAGGGKNIQYF.

This clonotype was observed at least ten times. J is TRBJ2-3 and V is TRBV20-1; D possibly matches TRBD1 or TRBD2 (5 bases each). The CDR3 sequence is 12 residues long. Trimming took 1 base from V and 3 from J, leaving 5 bases between them. The germline gives CDR1 DFQATT, CDR2 SNEGSKA (reference sequence). The CDR3 nucleotides read TGCAGTGCTAGAGGGGGGACAGATACGCAGTATTTT. Its protein product is CSARGGTDTQYF.

This chain links TRBV7-2 with TRBJ2-5; D possibly corresponds to TRBD2 (6 bases). The germline V gene has CDR1 SGHTA and CDR2 FQGNSA. V dropped 0 bases and J dropped 2 bases, with 10 bases sitting between them. The CDR3 is 15 amino acids. CDR3: CASSLAGLLQETQYF. For the CDR3, the DNA is TGTGCCAGCAGCTTAGCGGGACTGCTACAAGAGACCCAGTACTTC.

This clonotype was detected only a few times. The chain is built from TRBV4-3 and TRBJ2-7; D might be TRBD1 (6 bases). Germline-derived CDR1 and CDR2 are LGHNA and YSLEER. The germline V and J ends were trimmed by 4 bases and 2 bases, with 15 bases remaining between them. CDR3 size: 15 residues. The CDR3 region has the DNA TGCGCCAGCAGCCCATCTTTTGGACAGCCCTACGAGCAGTACTTC. Its translation: CASSPSFGQPYEQYF.

The genes are TRBV12-3 or TRBV12-4 and TRBJ2-2; D not resolved. The CDR3 spans 16 residues. Trimming took 1 base from V and 0 from J, leaving 9 bases between them. The CDR3 DNA follows: TGTGCCAGCAGTTTAGATCTGCGGTCGAACACCGGGGAGCTGTTTTTT. This translates into CASSLDLRSNTGELFF.

The chain has TRBV4-3 and TRBJ1-3; weak D call: TRBD1 (5 bases). Trimming removed 4 bases from V and 3 bases from J, with 19 bases in between. The CDR3 is 17 amino acids. Germline lookup yields CDR1 LGHNA and CDR2 YSLEER. The CDR3, as DNA: TGCGCCAGCAGCCGGACCCCGGGAGGGGCCGGTGGAAACACCATATATTTT. It is translated as CASSRTPGGAGGNTIYF.

This clonotype was seen at least ten times. V usage is TRBV28 and J usage is TRBJ1-2; D call uncertain. V was cut by 7 bases and J by 5 bases, with 14 bases left in between. Per the germline V gene, CDR1 is MDHEN and CDR2 is SYDVKM. The CDR3 covers 13 residues. The CDR3 reads CASNLDPLYGYTF. The DNA of the CDR3 is TGTGCCAGCAACCTCGATCCCTTATATGGCTACACCTTC.